The 17 T cell receptor beta chains in this list originate from one sample, sequenced in a study of CD8 T cells in ankylosing spondylitis (TCRdb year 2017). The library was produced with 5' RACE. The run used an Illumina HiSeq 2500. TCRdb ran its own pipeline on the public reads, namely fastp trimming at Q25 and MiXCR clone calling, and kept in-frame beta chains. Merged by CDR3 protein, the rows form single entries marked with the most common genes and DNA. Counted in this sample were 150,000 to 200,000 distinct CDR3 sequences; approximately 32% of them appeared once. 4.5% to 6% of the sample is held by the ten biggest clonotypes. The material sequenced was synovial fluid, either unsorted or a sorted T cell fraction (not recorded which). The source is a male donor with ankylosing spondylitis.

CDR3 bases: TGTGCCAGCAGTGTGCATGGGGAATACACTGAAGCTTTCTTT. Its translation is CASSVHGEYTEAFF. The chain has TRBV2 and TRBJ1-1; D gene uncertain. Germline CDR1 reads SNHLY; CDR2 reads FYNNEI. V was shortened by 4 bases and J by 3 bases, with 12 bases between the two germline ends. The CDR3 runs to 14 residues.

This chain joins TRBV4-1 and TRBJ2-1, with 7 bases aligning to TRBD2. Looked up from germline, CDR1 is MGHRA and CDR2 is YSYEKL. The CDR3 sequence is 17 residues long. With 0 bases clipped from V and 0 bases from J, the junction kept 5 bases outside the gene matches. Written as DNA, the CDR3 is TGCGCCAGCAGCCAAGAGACTAGCATCAGCTCCTACAATGAGCAGTTCTTC. Amino acid sequence: CASSQETSISSYNEQFF.

This clonotype was seen only a few times. The chain combines TRBV9 with TRBJ1-2; 12 positions agree with TRBD1. Germline V gene sequence: CDR1 SGDLS, CDR2 YYNGEE. The CDR3 length is 16 residues. The V and J ends lost 2 bases and 8 bases, in that order; junction bases with no gene match: 10. This CDR3 is CASSVSTGTGGDGYTF. CDR3 DNA sequence: TGTGCCAGCAGCGTCAGCACGGGGACAGGGGGCGACGGCTACACCTTC.

V gene TRBV7-9 combines with J gene TRBJ1-1; D is unclear. The germline V gene encodes CDR1 SEHNR and CDR2 FQNEAQ (reference sequence). The CDR3 totals 15 residues. The V end was cut by 4 bases, the J end by 1 base, with 13 bases between. The CDR3 sequence: CASSWNGVPNTEAFF. The DNA for the CDR3 is TGTGCCAGCAGCTGGAACGGCGTCCCGAACACTGAAGCTTTCTTT.

The chain links TRBV3-1 to TRBJ2-7, with D unresolved. The length of the CDR3 is 13 residues. Trimming shortened V by 3 bases and J by 4 bases, and 10 bases separated the two germline ends. Germline CDR1 and CDR2: LGHDT and YNNKEL (reference sequence). Here the CDR3 reads CASSQAFNYEQYF. CDR3 coding DNA: TGTGCCAGCAGCCAGGCCTTTAATTACGAGCAGTACTTC.

The chain couples TRBV6-1 to TRBJ1-2; D gene uncertain. CDR1 MNHNS and CDR2 SASEGT come from the germline V gene. The CDR3 length is 11 residues. V was shortened by 1 base and J by 8 bases, with 5 bases between the two germline ends. This CDR3 reads CASSEVIGYTF. DNA of the CDR3: TGTGCCAGCAGTGAAGTCATCGGCTACACCTTC.

The chain couples TRBV10-3 to TRBJ1-3, with D possibly being TRBD1 (6 bases). In germline, CDR1 is ENHRY, CDR2 SYGVKD. Trimming took off 4 bases at V and 0 bases at J, with 19 bases between the two ends. The length of the CDR3 is 18 residues. The chain's CDR3 is CAISGGRTGSGSGNTIYF. The CDR3 region has the DNA TGTGCCATCAGTGGGGGGCGAACAGGCAGCGGCTCTGGAAACACCATATATTTT.

This clonotype was counted only a few times. The chain couples TRBV6-1 to TRBJ2-6, with 7 bases matching TRBD1. This CDR3 is 17 amino acids long. The germline gives CDR1 MNHNS, CDR2 SASEGT. J lost 0 bases, V lost 7 bases, and 9 bases had no gene match. The CDR3 DNA reads as TGTGCCAGCACCTCGGGACAGCGACGCTCTGGGGCCAACGTCCTGACTTTC. Its protein product is CASTSGQRRSGANVLTF.

This clonotype was detected a few times. The V and J genes are TRBV7-8 and TRBJ1-1; D call uncertain. V was shortened by 0 bases and J by 5 bases, with 13 bases between the two germline ends. Germline V CDR1 and CDR2: SGHVS, FQNEAQ. The CDR3 extends over 15 amino acids. The CDR3: CASSLARGVGTEAFF. The CDR3 DNA sequence: TGTGCCAGCAGCTTAGCCCGGGGTGTAGGGACTGAAGCTTTCTTT.

This chain joins TRBV5-1 and TRBJ2-1, with D maybe TRBD1 (6 bases). The V end was cut by 0 bases, the J end by 10 bases, with 14 bases between. CDR1 and CDR2 from the germline V gene are SGHRS and YFSETQ. CDR3 length: 14 residues. The chain's CDR3 is CASSLDRVGEEQFF. CDR3 coding DNA: TGCGCCAGCAGCTTGGACAGGGTGGGTGAGGAGCAGTTCTTC.

This sequence joins TRBV4-2 and TRBJ2-4; 10 bases are shared with TRBD1. V shed 2 bases, J shed 9 bases, and the junction held 10 bases outside the gene matches. The germline V gene encodes CDR1 LGHNA and CDR2 YNFKEQ. This CDR3 region has 16 residues. The CDR3 sequence: CASSQTGTGVFVIQYF. In DNA form, the CDR3 reads TGTGCCAGCAGCCAAACCGGGACAGGGGTTTTTGTCATTCAGTACTTC.

This clonotype showed up many times. J is TRBJ1-1 and V is TRBV3-1; no definite D call. This CDR3 region has 14 residues. The V gene's germline CDR1 is LGHDT and CDR2 YNNKEL (reference sequence). V dropped 0 bases and J dropped 11 bases, with 16 bases sitting between them. The CDR3: CASSQDAVGRFAFF. In DNA form, the CDR3 reads TGTGCCAGCAGCCAAGATGCCGTAGGCCGCTTCGCTTTCTTT.

This chain connects TRBV4-3 to TRBJ1-2, with D tentatively TRBD1 (5 bases). Germline assignment: CDR1 LGHNA and CDR2 YSLEER. V dropped 6 bases and J dropped 4 bases, with 18 bases sitting between them. The CDR3 covers 15 residues. CDR3 DNA: TGCGCCAGCAGACCCAAGCGCGGGGGGGGCTATGGCTACACCTTC. Translated: CASRPKRGGGYGYTF.

The chain recombines TRBV18 with TRBJ1-1; D might be TRBD1 (6 bases). V gave up 5 bases and J gave up 4 bases, with 17 bases separating them. Germline CDR1 and CDR2: KGHSH and LQKENI. The CDR3 has 15 amino acids. CDR3 loop: CASSVLRGTSTEAFF. The CDR3 nucleotides are TGTGCCAGCTCAGTGCTCAGGGGCACCTCCACTGAAGCTTTCTTT.

This clonotype was seen a few times. The chain uses TRBV6-2 or TRBV6-3 and TRBJ2-5; a possible D gene is TRBD2 (5 bases). Germline CDR1 is MNHEY and CDR2 is SVGEGT. Deletions cut 2 bases from V and 5 bases from J, with 12 bases between. The CDR3 spans 14 residues. The CDR3 DNA is TGTGCCAGCAGTTACATAACTAGTCAGGAGACCCAGTACTTC. The encoded protein is CASSYITSQETQYF.

The V gene is TRBV29-1, the J gene TRBJ2-5, with 8 bases that match TRBD1. CDR1 SQVTM and CDR2 ANQGSEA come from the germline V gene. Germline trimming cut 7 bases from V and 2 bases from J; bases unmatched to any gene: 3. The CDR3 extends over 12 amino acids. In DNA, the CDR3 is TGCAGCGGGGGACAGGCGCAAGAGACCCAGTACTTC. The encoded protein is CSGGQAQETQYF.

This clonotype has at least ten counts. V gene TRBV3-1 combines with J gene TRBJ2-2; 7 bases are shared with TRBD2. Germline V gene lookup returns CDR1 LGHDT and CDR2 YNNKEL (reference sequence). Unmatched junction bases numbered 7, after V lost 2 bases and J lost 4 bases. This CDR3 is built from 16 residues. The CDR3 DNA follows: TGTGCCAGCAGCCAATACGGGGGGAGGTCCACCGGGGAGCTGTTTTTT. Amino acid sequence: CASSQYGGRSTGELFF.